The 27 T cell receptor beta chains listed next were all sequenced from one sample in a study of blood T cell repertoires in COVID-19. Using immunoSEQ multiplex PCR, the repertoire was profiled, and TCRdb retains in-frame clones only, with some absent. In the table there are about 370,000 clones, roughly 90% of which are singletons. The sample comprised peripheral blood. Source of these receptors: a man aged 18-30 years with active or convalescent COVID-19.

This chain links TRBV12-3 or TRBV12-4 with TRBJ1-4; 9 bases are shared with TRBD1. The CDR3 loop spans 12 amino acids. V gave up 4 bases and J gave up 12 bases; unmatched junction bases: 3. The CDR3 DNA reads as TGTGCCAGCAGTTGGGACAGGGCGGAACTGTTTTTT. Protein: CASSWDRAELFF.

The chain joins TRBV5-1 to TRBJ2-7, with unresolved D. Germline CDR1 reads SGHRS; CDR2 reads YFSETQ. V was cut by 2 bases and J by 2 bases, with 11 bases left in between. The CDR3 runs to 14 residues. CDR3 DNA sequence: TGCGCCAGCAGCTTAACCCGAGGAACCTACGAGCAGTACTTC. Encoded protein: CASSLTRGTYEQYF.

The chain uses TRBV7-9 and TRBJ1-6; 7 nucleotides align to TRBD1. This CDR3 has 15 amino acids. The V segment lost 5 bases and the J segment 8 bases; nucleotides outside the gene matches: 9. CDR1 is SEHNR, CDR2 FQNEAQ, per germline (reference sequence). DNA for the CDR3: TGTGCCAGCAGCCACACAACAGGGGCGGATTCACCCCTCCACTTT. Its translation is CASSHTTGADSPLHF.

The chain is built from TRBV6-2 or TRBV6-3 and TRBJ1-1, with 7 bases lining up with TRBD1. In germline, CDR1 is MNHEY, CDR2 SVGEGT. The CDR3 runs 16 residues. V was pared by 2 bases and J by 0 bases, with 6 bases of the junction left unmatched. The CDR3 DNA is TGTGCCAGCAGTTACGGGACAGCAGACATGAACACTGAAGCTTTCTTT. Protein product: CASSYGTADMNTEAFF.

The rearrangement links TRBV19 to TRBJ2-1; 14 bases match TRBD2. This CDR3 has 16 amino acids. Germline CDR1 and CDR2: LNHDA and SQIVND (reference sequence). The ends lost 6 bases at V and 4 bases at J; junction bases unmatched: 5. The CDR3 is CASSGTSGSRYNEQFF. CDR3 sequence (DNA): TGTGCCAGTAGCGGGACTAGCGGGAGTCGGTACAATGAGCAGTTCTTC. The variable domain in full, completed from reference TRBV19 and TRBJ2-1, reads DGGITQSPKYLFRKEGQNVTLSCEQNLNHDAMYWYRQDPGQGLRLIYYSQIVNDFQKGDIAEGYSVSREKKESFPLTVTSAQKNPTAFYLCASSGTSGSRYNEQFFGPGTRLTVL.

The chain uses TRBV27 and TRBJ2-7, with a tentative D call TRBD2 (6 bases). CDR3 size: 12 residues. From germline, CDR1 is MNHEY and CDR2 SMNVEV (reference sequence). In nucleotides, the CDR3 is TGTGGGGCGGGGCAGGGTGCGGGCGAGCAGTACTTC. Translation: CGAGQGAGEQYF.

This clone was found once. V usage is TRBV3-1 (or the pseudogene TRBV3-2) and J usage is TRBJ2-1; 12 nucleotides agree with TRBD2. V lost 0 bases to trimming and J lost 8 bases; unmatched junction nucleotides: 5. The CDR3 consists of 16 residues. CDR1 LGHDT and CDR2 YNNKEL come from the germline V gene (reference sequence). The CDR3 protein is CASSQDTSGRFYEQFF. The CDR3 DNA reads TGTGCCAGCAGCCAAGATACTAGCGGGAGGTTTTATGAGCAGTTCTTC.

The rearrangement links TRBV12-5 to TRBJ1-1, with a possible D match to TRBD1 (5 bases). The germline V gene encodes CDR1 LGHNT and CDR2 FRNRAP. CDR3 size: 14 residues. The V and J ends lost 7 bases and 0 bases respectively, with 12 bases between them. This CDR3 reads CASDTGGLNTEAFF. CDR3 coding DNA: TGTGCTAGTGATACGGGGGGTTTGAACACTGAAGCTTTCTTT.

CDR3 sequence: CASSLVDIVRGGYTF. CDR3 bases: TGTGCCAGCAGCCTCGTTGATATTGTCAGGGGTGGCTACACCTTC. The chain carries TRBV4-2 and TRBJ1-2; possibly TRBD1 for D (6 bases). Per the germline V gene, CDR1 is LGHNA and CDR2 is YNFKEQ. V was pared by 4 bases and J by 7 bases, with 19 bases between. The CDR3 totals 15 residues.

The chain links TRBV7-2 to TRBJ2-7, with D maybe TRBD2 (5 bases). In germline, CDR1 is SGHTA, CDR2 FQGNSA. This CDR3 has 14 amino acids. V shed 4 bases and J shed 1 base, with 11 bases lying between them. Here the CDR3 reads CASSYGINSYEQYF. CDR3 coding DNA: TGTGCCAGCAGCTACGGGATTAATTCCTACGAGCAGTACTTC.

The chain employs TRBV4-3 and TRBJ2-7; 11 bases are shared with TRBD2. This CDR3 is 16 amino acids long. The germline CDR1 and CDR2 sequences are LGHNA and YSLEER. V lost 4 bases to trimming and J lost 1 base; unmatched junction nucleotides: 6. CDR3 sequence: CASSPQLAGGSYEQYF. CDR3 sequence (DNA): TGCGCCAGCAGCCCGCAGCTAGCGGGAGGTTCCTACGAGCAGTACTTC.

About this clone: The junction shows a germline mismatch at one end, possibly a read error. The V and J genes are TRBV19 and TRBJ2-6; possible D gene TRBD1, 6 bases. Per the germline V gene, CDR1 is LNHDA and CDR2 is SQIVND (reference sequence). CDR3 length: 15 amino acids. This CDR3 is CATRGYTVGANVLTF. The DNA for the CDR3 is TGTGCCACCAGGGGCTATACCGTTGGGGCCAACGTGCTGACTTTC.

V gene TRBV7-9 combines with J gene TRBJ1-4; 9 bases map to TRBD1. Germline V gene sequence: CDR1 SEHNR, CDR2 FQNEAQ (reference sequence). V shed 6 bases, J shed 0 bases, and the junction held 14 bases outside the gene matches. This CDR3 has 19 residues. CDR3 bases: TGTGCCAGCAGTCCTATCAAGGGACAGGGACTTGCAACTAATGAAAAACTGTTTTTT. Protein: CASSPIKGQGLATNEKLFF.

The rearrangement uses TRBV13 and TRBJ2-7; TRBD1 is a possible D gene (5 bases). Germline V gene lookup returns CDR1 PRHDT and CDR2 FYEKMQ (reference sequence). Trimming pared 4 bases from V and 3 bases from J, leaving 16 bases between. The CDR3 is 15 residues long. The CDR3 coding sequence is TGTGCCAGCAGCTCCTTCGACAGCAGCCTCTACGAGCAGTACTTC. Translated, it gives CASSSFDSSLYEQYF.

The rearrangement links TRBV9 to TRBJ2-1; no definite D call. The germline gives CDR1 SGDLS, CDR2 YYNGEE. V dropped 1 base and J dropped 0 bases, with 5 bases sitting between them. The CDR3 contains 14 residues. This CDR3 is CASSVLSSYNEQFF. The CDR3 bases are TGTGCCAGCAGCGTATTGAGCTCCTACAATGAGCAGTTCTTC.

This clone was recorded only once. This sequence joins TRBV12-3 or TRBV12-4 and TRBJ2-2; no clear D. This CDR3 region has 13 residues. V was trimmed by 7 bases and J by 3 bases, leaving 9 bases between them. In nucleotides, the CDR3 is TGTGCCAGCACCGTGGGCCACACCGGGGAGCTGTTTTTT. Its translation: CASTVGHTGELFF.

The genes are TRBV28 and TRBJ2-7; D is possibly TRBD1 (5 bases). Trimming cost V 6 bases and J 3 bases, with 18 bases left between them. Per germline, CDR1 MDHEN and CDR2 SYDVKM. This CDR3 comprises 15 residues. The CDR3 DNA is TGTGCCAGCAGCGATCCAGGGCGATCCCTCTACGAGCAGTACTTC. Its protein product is CASSDPGRSLYEQYF.

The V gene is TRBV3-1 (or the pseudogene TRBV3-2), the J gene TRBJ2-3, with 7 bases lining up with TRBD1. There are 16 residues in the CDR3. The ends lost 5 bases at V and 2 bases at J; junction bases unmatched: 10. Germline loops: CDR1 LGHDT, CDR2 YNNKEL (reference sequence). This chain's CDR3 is CASSSDRVPVTDTQYF. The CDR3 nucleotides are TGTGCCAGCAGCTCCGACAGGGTCCCTGTCACAGATACGCAGTATTTT.

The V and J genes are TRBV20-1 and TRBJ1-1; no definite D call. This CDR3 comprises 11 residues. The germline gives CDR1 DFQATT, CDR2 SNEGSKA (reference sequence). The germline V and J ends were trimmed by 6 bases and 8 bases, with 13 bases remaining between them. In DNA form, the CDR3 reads TGCAGTGCACAAAATCCCTCCGAAGCTTTCTTT. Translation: CSAQNPSEAFF.

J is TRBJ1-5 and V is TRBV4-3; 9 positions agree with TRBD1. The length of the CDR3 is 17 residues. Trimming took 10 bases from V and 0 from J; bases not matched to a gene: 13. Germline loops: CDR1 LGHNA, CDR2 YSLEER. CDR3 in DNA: TGCGCCACGACGGACAGGGGAGGGAGTTATAGCAATCAGCCCCAGCATTTT. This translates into CATTDRGGSYSNQPQHF.

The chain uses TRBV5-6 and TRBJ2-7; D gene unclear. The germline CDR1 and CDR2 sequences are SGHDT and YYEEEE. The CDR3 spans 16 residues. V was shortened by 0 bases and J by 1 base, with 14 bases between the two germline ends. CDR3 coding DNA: TGTGCCAGCAGCTTGGCGGGTCTAAGTTTTTCCTACGAGCAGTACTTC. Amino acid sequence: CASSLAGLSFSYEQYF. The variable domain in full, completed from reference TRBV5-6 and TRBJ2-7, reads DAGVTQSPTHLIKTRGQQVTLRCSPKSGHDTVSWYQQALGQGPQFIFQYYEEEERQRGNFPDRFSGHQFPNYSSELNVNALLLGDSALYLCASSLAGLSFSYEQYFGPGTRLTVT.

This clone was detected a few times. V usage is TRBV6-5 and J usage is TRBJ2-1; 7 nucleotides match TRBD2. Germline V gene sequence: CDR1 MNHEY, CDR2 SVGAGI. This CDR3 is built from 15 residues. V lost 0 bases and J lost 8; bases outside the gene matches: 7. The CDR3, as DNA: TGTGCCAGCAGTTACTCGACTTCGGGGGGACATGAGCAGTTCTTC. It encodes CASSYSTSGGHEQFF.

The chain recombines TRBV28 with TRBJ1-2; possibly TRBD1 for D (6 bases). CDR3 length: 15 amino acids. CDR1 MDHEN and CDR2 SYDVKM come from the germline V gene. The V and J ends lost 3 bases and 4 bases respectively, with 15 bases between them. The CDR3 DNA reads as TGTGCCAGCAGTTTCAGGGGCAGTTATTTCTATGGCTACACCTTC. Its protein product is CASSFRGSYFYGYTF.

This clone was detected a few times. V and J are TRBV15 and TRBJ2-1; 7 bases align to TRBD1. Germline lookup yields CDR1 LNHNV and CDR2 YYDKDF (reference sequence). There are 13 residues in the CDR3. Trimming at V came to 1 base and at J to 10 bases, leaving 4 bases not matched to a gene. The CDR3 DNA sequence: TGTGCCACCAGCAGAGGGCTAGGGGGCGAGCAGTTCTTC. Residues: CATSRGLGGEQFF.

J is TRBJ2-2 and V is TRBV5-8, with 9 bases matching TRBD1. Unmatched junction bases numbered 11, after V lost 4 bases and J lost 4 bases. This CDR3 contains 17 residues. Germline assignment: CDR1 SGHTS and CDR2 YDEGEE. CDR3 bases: TGTGCCAGCAGCGGGGAGGGCGGACAGGGGATCACCGGGGAGCTGTTTTTT. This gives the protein CASSGEGGQGITGELFF.

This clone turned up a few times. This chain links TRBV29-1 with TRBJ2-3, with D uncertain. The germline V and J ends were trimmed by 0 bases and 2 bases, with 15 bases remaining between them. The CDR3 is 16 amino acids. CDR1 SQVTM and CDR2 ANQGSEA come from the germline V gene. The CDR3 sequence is CSVEDLGGGDTDTQYF. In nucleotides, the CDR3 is TGCAGCGTTGAAGATTTAGGCGGCGGAGACACAGATACGCAGTATTTT.

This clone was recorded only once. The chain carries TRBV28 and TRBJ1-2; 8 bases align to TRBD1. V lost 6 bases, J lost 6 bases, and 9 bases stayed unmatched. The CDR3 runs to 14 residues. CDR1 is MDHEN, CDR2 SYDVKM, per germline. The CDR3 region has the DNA TGTGCCAGCAGCCAACGACAGGGGAGTAATGGCTACACCTTC. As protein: CASSQRQGSNGYTF.